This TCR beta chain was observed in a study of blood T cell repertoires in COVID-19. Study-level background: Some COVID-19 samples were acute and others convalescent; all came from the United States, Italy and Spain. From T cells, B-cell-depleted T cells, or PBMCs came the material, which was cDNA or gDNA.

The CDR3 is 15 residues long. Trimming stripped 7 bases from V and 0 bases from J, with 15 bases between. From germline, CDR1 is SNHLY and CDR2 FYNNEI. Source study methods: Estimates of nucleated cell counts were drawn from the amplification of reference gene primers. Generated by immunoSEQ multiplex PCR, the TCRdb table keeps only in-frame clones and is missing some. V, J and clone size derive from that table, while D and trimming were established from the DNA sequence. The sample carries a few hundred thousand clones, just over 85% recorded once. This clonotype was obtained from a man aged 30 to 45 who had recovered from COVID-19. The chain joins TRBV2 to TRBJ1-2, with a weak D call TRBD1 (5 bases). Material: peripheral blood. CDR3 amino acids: CASTTRDYANYGYTF. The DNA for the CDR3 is TGTGCCAGCACTACCAGGGATTACGCTAACTATGGCTACACCTTC.